Presented here are 19 T cell receptor beta chains from one specimen sequenced in a study of beta chain features in type 1 diabetes. All of the isolated RNA was reverse transcribed, so expressed TCRB transcripts were sequenced. Here immunoSEQ multiplex PCR was the method, and the copy in TCRdb shows in-frame clones only, minus some. The repertoire holds hundreds of thousands of clones, around 14% seen once, with roughly 0.024% in the top ten. Sequencing used naive CD4+ T cells from blood. The receptors originated from a woman between 40 and 55 years old in good health.

The chain employs TRBV9 and TRBJ2-3, with D tentatively TRBD1 (5 bases). The length of the CDR3 is 15 residues. Per germline, CDR1 SGDLS and CDR2 YYNGEE. V was clipped by 4 bases and J by 3 bases, with 15 bases between them. The CDR3 DNA is TGTGCCAGCAGCCCACGACCAAAGGGGACAGATACGCAGTATTTT. This encodes CASSPRPKGTDTQYF.

The rearrangement links TRBV28 to TRBJ2-4; 8 bases match TRBD1. The ends lost 5 bases at V and 5 bases at J; junction bases unmatched: 5. This CDR3 contains 14 residues. Per germline, CDR1 MDHEN and CDR2 SYDVKM. CDR3 protein: CASSQTGVENIQYF. The CDR3 DNA reads as TGTGCCAGCAGTCAGACAGGGGTTGAAAACATTCAGTACTTC.

The J gene is TRBJ2-5, the V gene TRBV6-1, with D perhaps matching TRBD1 (6 bases). V was pared by 3 bases and J by 2 bases, with 13 bases between. Germline V gene data show CDR1 as MNHNS and CDR2 as SASEGT. The CDR3 has 15 residues. The CDR3 sequence is CASSEWQGNQETQYF. Written as DNA, the CDR3 is TGTGCCAGCAGTGAGTGGCAGGGGAATCAAGAGACCCAGTACTTC.

This clone was observed a few times. V is TRBV5-5 and J is TRBJ2-7; TRBD1 agrees at 7 bases. With V trimmed by 2 bases and J by 2 bases, 4 bases remained unmatched. Germline-derived CDR1 and CDR2 are SGHKS and YYEKEE (reference sequence). The CDR3 covers 14 residues. CDR3 coding DNA: TGTGCCAGCAGCTTTGGACAGGAGACCTACGAGCAGTACTTC. As protein: CASSFGQETYEQYF.

This chain links TRBV6-5 with TRBJ2-5; D is undetermined. Trimming took off 0 bases at V and 5 bases at J, with 13 bases between the two ends. The CDR3 runs to 15 residues. Per the germline V gene, CDR1 is MNHEY and CDR2 is SVGAGI. The CDR3 loop is CASSYSLGFWETQYF. The CDR3 region has the DNA TGTGCCAGCAGTTACTCCCTCGGTTTCTGGGAGACCCAGTACTTC.

This chain links TRBV10-3 with TRBJ1-5, with a weak D call TRBD1 (5 bases). Germline CDR1 is ENHRY and CDR2 is SYGVKD. CDR3 size: 17 residues. Trimming removed 5 bases at V and 2 bases at J, with 19 bases between. The CDR3 bases are TGTGCCATCAGTCCCTGGTCGGACAAGTGGGGCAATCAGCCCCAGCATTTT. It encodes CAISPWSDKWGNQPQHF.

Only a few counts were recorded for this clone. This chain connects TRBV6-5 to TRBJ2-2; 8 bases are shared with TRBD1. The V and J ends lost 2 bases and 7 bases, in that order; junction bases with no gene match: 6. This CDR3 is built from 15 residues. From germline, CDR1 is MNHEY and CDR2 SVGAGI. The CDR3 is CASSYGDRWIGELFF. The CDR3 coding sequence is TGTGCCAGCAGTTACGGGGACAGGTGGATCGGGGAGCTGTTTTTT.

The chain employs TRBV6-1 and TRBJ1-1, with D hard to call. The CDR3 is made up of 11 amino acids. CDR1 and CDR2 from the germline V gene are MNHNS and SASEGT. The V and J ends lost 0 bases and 7 bases respectively, with 3 bases between them. The CDR3 coding sequence is TGTGCCAGCAGTGAAGCCTTTGAAGCTTTCTTT. Protein sequence: CASSEAFEAFF.

This clone has a handful of counts. At one of its ends the junction is not consistent with the germline gene, which may arise from a read error. V is TRBV6-1 and J is TRBJ2-3; D not resolved. The CDR3 loop spans 12 amino acids. Looked up from germline, CDR1 is MNHNS and CDR2 is SASEGT. CDR3 residues: CASSEGRGAQYF. The CDR3 bases are TGTGCCAGTAGTGAAGGTAGAGGCGCGCAGTATTTT.

The chain employs TRBV19 and TRBJ1-5; TRBD1 might be the D (6 bases). CDR1 and CDR2 from the germline V gene are LNHDA and SQIVND (reference sequence). V dropped 8 bases and J dropped 0 bases, with 11 bases sitting between them. This CDR3 has 14 residues. As DNA, the CDR3 is TGTGCCAGTCGGACAGTTTCTAGCAATCAGCCCCAGCATTTT. Its translation: CASRTVSSNQPQHF. The full variable domain, its missing parts supplied by reference TRBV19 and TRBJ1-5, is DGGITQSPKYLFRKEGQNVTLSCEQNLNHDAMYWYRQDPGQGLRLIYYSQIVNDFQKGDIAEGYSVSREKKESFPLTVTSAQKNPTAFYLCASRTVSSNQPQHFGDGTRLSIL.

The sample holds many counts of this clone. This chain joins TRBV28 and TRBJ2-1, with 7 positions matching TRBD2. This CDR3 is 15 amino acids long. Losses at the gene ends were 0 bases for V and 5 bases for J; bases not matched to a gene: 4. From germline, CDR1 is MDHEN and CDR2 SYDVKM. CDR3 coding DNA: TGTGCCAGCAGTTTATGGGGGGAGGGGAACAATGAGCAGTTCTTC. It yields the protein CASSLWGEGNNEQFF. Complete variable domain (other parts from reference TRBV28 and TRBJ2-1): DVKVTQSSRYLVKRTGEKVFLECVQDMDHENMFWYRQDPGLGLRLIYFSYDVKMKEKGDIPEGYSVSREKKERFSLILESASTNQTSMYLCASSLWGEGNNEQFFGPGTRLTVL.

This clone was recorded a few times. J is TRBJ2-7 and V is TRBV6-6, with a weak D call TRBD2 (6 bases). V dropped 6 bases and J dropped 2 bases, with 8 bases sitting between them. This CDR3 comprises 12 residues. The germline CDR1 and CDR2 sequences are MNHNY and SVGAGI (reference sequence). The CDR3 DNA follows: TGTGCCAGCAGGCCGGGGGCCTACGAGCAGTACTTC. It translates to CASRPGAYEQYF.

The V gene is TRBV29-1, the J gene TRBJ2-1; maybe TRBD1 (6 bases). CDR3 length: 11 residues. Germline-derived CDR1 and CDR2 are SQVTM and ANQGSEA. Trimming cost V 6 bases and J 7 bases, with 10 bases left between them. In DNA form, the CDR3 reads TGCAGCGTGCCCGGACAGAATGAGCAGTTCTTC. It translates to CSVPGQNEQFF.

This clone came up a few times. The chain uses TRBV4-2 and TRBJ1-2; D may be TRBD1 (5 bases). V gave up 0 bases and J gave up 8 bases, with 16 bases separating them. The germline V gene encodes CDR1 LGHNA and CDR2 YNFKEQ. This CDR3 region has 15 residues. CDR3 coding DNA: TGTGCCAGCAGCCAAGAGGAAACAGGACCTTACGGCTACACCTTC. This translates into CASSQEETGPYGYTF.

This clone turned up a few times. This chain uses TRBV18 with TRBJ2-5, with TRBD2 as a possible D gene (6 bases). V shed 1 base and J shed 5 bases, with 17 bases lying between them. The CDR3 extends over 16 amino acids. Looked up from germline, CDR1 is KGHSH and CDR2 is LQKENI. CDR3 nucleotide sequence: TGTGCCAGCTCACCACTGGCGGGGTCACCCCAGGAGACCCAGTACTTC. Its translation is CASSPLAGSPQETQYF.

This clone was counted only a few times. The chain has TRBV18 and TRBJ2-1, with a possible D match to TRBD1 (6 bases). Per the germline V gene, CDR1 is KGHSH and CDR2 is LQKENI. Trimming took 4 bases from V and 2 from J, leaving 9 bases between them. The CDR3 length is 14 residues. The DNA of the CDR3 is TGTGCCAGCTCACGCAGGGGCCCCTACAATGAGCAGTTCTTC. This encodes CASSRRGPYNEQFF.

The genes are TRBV21-1 and TRBJ1-1; TRBD1 is the table's D call and was not checked against the DNA. TRBV21-1 represents a pseudogene. The CDR3 has 15 residues. The CDR3 DNA reads as TGTGCCAGCAGCAAAGCCGACAAAATGAACACTGAAGCTTTCTTT. Its translation is CASSKADKMNTEAFF.

The chain combines TRBV7-9 with TRBJ1-3, with D perhaps matching TRBD1 (6 bases). V was cut by 3 bases and J by 0 bases, with 15 bases left in between. The CDR3 length is 17 residues. Germline V lookup: CDR1 SEHNR, CDR2 FQNEAQ (reference sequence). The CDR3 bases are TGTGCCAGCAGCTTCCCGACAGGTCCACTCTCTGGAAACACCATATATTTT. It yields the protein CASSFPTGPLSGNTIYF.

The V gene is TRBV7-2, the J gene TRBJ1-2, with D perhaps matching TRBD1 (5 bases). CDR1 is SGHTA, CDR2 FQGNSA, per germline. Trimming took off 5 bases at V and 5 bases at J, with 15 bases between the two ends. The CDR3 runs to 14 residues. The CDR3 reads CASSQLGGEYGYTF. DNA for the CDR3: TGTGCCAGCAGCCAACTGGGAGGGGAGTATGGCTACACCTTC. The whole variable domain, remainder taken from reference TRBV7-2 and TRBJ1-2, is GAGVSQSPSNKVTEKGKDVELRCDPISGHTALYWYRQSLGQGLEFLIYFQGNSAPDKSGLPSDRFSAERTGGSVSTLTIQRTQQEDSAVYLCASSQLGGEYGYTFGSGTRLTVV.